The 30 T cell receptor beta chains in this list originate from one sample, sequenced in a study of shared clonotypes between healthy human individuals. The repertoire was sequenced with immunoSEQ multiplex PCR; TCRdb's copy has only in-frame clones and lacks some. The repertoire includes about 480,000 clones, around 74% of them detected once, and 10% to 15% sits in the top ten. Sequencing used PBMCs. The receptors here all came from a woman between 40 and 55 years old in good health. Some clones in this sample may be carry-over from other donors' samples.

The CDR3 sequence is CASSFSLAGRNEQFF. The CDR3 coding sequence is TGTGCCAGCAGTTTCTCACTAGCGGGAAGGAATGAGCAGTTCTTC. V usage is TRBV28 and J usage is TRBJ2-1, with TRBD2 matching 10 bases. The junction had 6 bases not matched to a gene; V was cut back by 3 bases and J by 7 bases. The germline CDR1 and CDR2 sequences are MDHEN and SYDVKM. The CDR3 contains 15 residues.

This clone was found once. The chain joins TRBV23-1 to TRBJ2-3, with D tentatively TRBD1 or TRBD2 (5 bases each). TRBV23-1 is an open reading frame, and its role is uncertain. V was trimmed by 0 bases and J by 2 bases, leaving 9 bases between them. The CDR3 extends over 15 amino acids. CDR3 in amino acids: CASSQSRGDTDTQYF. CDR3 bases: TGCGCCAGCAGTCAATCCCGAGGGGACACAGATACGCAGTATTTT.

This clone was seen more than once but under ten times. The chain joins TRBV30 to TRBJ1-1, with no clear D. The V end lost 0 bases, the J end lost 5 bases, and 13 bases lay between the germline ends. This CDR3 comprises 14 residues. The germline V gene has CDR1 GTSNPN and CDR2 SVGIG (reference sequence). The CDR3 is CAWSVGQTGTEAFF. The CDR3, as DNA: TGTGCCTGGAGTGTAGGGCAGACGGGGACTGAAGCTTTCTTT.

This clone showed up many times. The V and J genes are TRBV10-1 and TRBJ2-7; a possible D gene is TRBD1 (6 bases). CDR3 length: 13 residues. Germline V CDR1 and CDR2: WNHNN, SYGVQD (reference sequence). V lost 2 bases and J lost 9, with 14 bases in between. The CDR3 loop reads CASSEGLQGVQYF. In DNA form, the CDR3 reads TGCGCCAGCAGTGAGGGATTACAGGGCGTGCAGTACTTC.

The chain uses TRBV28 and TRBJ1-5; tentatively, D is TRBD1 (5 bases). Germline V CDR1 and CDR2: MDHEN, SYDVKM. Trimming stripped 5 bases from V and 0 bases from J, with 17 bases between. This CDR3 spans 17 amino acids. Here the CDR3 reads CASSLVGDLHSNQPQHF. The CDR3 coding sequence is TGTGCCAGCAGTCTAGTAGGGGACCTTCATAGCAATCAGCCCCAGCATTTT.

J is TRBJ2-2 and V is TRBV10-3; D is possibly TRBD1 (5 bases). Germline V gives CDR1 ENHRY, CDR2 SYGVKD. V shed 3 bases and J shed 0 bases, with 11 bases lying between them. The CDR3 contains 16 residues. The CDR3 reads CAISDRGSTNTGELFF. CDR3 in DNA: TGTGCCATCAGTGATAGGGGCTCAACGAACACCGGGGAGCTGTTTTTT.

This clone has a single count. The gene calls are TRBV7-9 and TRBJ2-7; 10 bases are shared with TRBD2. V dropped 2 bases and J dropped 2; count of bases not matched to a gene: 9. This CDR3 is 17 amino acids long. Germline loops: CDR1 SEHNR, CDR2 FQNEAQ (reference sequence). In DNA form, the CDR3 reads TGTGCCAGCAGCTTAAGAGGAGCGGGAGGGGATACCTACGAGCAGTACTTC. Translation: CASSLRGAGGDTYEQYF.

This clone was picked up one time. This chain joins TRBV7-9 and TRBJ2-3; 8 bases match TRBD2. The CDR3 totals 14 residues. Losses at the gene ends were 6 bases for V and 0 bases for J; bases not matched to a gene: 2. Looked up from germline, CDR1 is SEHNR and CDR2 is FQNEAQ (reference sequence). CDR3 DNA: TGTGCCAGCAGATCTAGCGGGAGCACAGATACGCAGTATTTT. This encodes CASRSSGSTDTQYF.

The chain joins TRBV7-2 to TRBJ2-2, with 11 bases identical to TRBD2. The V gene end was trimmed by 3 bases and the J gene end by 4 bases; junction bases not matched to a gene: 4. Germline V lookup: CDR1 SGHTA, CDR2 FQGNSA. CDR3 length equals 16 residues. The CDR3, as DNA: TGTGCCAGCAGCTTTTCCGGGACTAGCGGCACCGGGGAGCTGTTTTTT. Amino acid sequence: CASSFSGTSGTGELFF.

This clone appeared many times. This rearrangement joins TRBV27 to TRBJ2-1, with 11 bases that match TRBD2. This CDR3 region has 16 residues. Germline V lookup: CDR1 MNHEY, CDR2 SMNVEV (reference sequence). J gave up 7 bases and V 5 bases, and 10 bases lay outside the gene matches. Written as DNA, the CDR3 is TGTGCCAGCAGTCACCTCACTAGCGGGAGATATAATGAGCAGTTCTTC. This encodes CASSHLTSGRYNEQFF.

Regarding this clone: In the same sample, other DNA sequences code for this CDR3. Written as DNA, the CDR3 is TGCGCCAGCAGCTTTGGGGCAGTAAATGAAAAACTGTTTTTT. It codes for CASSFGAVNEKLFF. The gene calls are TRBV5-1 and TRBJ1-4; D is possibly TRBD1 (5 bases). The CDR3 is 14 residues long. V dropped 2 bases and J dropped 5 bases, with 10 bases sitting between them. Looked up from germline, CDR1 is SGHRS and CDR2 is YFSETQ.

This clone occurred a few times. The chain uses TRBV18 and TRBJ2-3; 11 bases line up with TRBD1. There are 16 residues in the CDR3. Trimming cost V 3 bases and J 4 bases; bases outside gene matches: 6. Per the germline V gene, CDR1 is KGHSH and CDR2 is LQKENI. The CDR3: CASSPVDRGLADTQYF. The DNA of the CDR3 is TGTGCCAGCTCACCTGTGGACAGGGGGCTTGCAGATACGCAGTATTTT.

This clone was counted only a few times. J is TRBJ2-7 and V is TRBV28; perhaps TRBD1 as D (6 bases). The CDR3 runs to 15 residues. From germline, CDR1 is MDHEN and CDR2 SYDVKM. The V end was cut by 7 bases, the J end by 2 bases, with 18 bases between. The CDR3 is CASTLSIGGPYEQYF. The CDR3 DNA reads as TGTGCCAGCACTCTATCGATTGGGGGCCCCTACGAGCAGTACTTC.

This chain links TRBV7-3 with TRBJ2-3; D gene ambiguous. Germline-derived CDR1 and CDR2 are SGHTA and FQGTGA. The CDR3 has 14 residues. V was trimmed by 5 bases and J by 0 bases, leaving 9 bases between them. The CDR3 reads CASSPAHSTDTQYF. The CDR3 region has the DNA TGTGCCAGCAGCCCCGCCCACAGCACAGATACGCAGTATTTT.

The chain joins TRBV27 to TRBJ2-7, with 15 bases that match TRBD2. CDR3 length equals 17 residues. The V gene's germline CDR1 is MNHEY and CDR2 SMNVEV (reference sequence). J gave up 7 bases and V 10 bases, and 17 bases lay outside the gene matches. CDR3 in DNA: TGTGCCACCCGAGCCGGTGTCCGGACTAGCGGGAGGGCTGAGCAGTACTTC. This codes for CATRAGVRTSGRAEQYF.

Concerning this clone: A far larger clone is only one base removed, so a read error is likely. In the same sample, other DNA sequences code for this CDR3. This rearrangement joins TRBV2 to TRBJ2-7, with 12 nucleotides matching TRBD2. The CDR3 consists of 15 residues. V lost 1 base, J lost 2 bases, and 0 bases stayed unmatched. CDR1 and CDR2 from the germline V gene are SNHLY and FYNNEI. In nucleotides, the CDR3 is TGTGCCAGCAGTGAAGGACTAGCGGGAGCCTACGAGCAGTACTTC. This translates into CASSEGLAGAYEQYF.

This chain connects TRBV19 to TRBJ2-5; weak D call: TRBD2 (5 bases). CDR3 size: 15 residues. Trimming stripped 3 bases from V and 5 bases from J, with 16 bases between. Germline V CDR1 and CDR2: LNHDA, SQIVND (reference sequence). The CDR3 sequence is CASSINLASRETQYF. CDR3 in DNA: TGTGCCAGTAGTATTAATTTGGCTAGCCGGGAGACCCAGTACTTC.

CDR3 sequence: CASSPSHESYEQYF. The CDR3, as DNA: TGTGCCAGCAGTCCCAGCCACGAATCCTACGAGCAGTACTTC. This chain connects TRBV6-5 to TRBJ2-7; no reliable D call. The V end was cut by 5 bases, the J end by 1 base, with 12 bases between. The V gene's germline CDR1 is MNHEY and CDR2 SVGAGI. The CDR3 spans 14 residues.

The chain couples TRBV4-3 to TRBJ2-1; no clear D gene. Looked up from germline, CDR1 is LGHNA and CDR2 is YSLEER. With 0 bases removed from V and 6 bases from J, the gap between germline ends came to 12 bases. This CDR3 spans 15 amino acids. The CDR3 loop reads CASSQDLGLGNEQFF. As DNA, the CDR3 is TGCGCCAGCAGCCAAGATTTAGGGCTGGGCAATGAGCAGTTCTTC.

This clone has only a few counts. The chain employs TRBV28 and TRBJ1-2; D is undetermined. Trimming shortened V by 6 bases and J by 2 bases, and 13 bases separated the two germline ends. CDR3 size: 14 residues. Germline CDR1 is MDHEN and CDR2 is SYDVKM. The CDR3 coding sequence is TGTGCCAGCAGATTCAAGGGAGGGAACTATGGCTACACCTTC. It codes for CASRFKGGNYGYTF.

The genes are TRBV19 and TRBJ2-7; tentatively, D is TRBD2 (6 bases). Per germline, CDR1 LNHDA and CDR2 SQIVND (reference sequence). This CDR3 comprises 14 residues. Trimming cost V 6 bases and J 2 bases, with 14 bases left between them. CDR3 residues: CASSHGGFPYEQYF. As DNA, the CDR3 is TGTGCCAGTAGCCATGGGGGGTTCCCCTACGAGCAGTACTTC.

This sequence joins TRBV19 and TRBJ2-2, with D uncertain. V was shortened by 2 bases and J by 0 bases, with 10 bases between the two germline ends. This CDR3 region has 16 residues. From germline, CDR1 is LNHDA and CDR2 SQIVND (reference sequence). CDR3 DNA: TGTGCCAGTAGTATACAACTGGCTTCGAACACCGGGGAGCTGTTTTTT. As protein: CASSIQLASNTGELFF.

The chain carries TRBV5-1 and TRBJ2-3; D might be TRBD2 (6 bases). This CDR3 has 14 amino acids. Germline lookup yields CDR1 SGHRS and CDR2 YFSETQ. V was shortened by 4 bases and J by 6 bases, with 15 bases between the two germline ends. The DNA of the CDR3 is TGCGCCAGCAGCCCGGGAGAGGGGCACGATACGCAGTATTTT. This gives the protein CASSPGEGHDTQYF.

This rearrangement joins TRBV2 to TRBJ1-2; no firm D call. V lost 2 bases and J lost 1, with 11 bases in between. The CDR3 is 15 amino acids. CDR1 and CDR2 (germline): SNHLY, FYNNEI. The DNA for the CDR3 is TGTGCCAGCAGTGAAACGGCAGGATTTAACTATGGCTACACCTTC. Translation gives CASSETAGFNYGYTF.

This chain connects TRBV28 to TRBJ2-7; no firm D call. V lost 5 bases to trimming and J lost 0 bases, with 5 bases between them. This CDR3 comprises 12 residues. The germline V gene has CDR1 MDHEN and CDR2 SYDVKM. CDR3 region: CASSVSSYEQYF. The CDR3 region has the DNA TGTGCCAGCAGTGTCAGCTCCTACGAGCAGTACTTC.

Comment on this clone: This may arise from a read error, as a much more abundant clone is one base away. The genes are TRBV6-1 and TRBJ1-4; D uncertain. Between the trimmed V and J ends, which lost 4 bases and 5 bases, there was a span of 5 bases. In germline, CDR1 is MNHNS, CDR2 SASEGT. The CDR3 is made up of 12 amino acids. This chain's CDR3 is CASSGQNEKLFF. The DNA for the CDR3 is TGTGCCAGCAGTGGGCAGAATGAAAAACTGTTTTTT.

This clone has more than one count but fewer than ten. The CDR3 spells CASRDFSPEAFF. In DNA, the CDR3 is TGTGCCAGCAGGGACTTCTCACCTGAAGCTTTCTTT. This chain joins TRBV7-9 and TRBJ1-1; D gene unclear. Deletions cut 6 bases from V and 6 bases from J, with 11 bases between. The CDR3 is 12 amino acids. Per the germline V gene, CDR1 is SEHNR and CDR2 is FQNEAQ (reference sequence).

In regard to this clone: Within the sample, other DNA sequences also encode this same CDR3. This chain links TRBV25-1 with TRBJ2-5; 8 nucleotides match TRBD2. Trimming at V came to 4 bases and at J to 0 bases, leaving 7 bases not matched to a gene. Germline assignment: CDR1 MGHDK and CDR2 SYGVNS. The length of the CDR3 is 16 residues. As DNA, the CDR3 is TGTGCCAGCAGTGGCGGCCTAGCGGGCAACCAAGAGACCCAGTACTTC. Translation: CASSGGLAGNQETQYF.

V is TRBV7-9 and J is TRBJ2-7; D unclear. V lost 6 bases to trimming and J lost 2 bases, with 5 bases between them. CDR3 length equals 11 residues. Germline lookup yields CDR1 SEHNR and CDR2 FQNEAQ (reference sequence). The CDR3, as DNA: TGTGCCAGCAGTAAAACCTACGAGCAGTACTTC. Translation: CASSKTYEQYF.

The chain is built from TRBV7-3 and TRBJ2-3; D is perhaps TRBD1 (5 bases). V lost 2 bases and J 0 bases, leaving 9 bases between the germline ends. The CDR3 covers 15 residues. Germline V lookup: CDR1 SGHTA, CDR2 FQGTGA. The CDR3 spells CASSLGQGSTDTQYF. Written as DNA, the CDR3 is TGTGCCAGCAGCTTAGGGCAGGGAAGCACAGATACGCAGTATTTT.